The clone carrying this T cell receptor beta chain occurred a few times. The data originate from a study of CD8 T cells in ankylosing spondylitis. Per germline, CDR1 SEHNR and CDR2 FQNEAQ (reference sequence). The length of the CDR3 is 15 residues. V lost 0 bases and J lost 8, with 14 bases in between. 5'-RACE, quantitative and with molecular barcodes, yielded the TCR beta libraries. TCRdb itself ran the 5' RACE reads through MiXCR, one entry per CDR3 protein. The table has 210,000 or so distinct CDR3 sequences, roughly 8.2% seen once; the top ten hold 4% to 5.5%. V gene TRBV7-9 combines with J gene TRBJ2-1; the D is unclear. What was sequenced was blood, either unsorted or a sorted T cell fraction (not recorded which). This receptor was taken from a female donor with ankylosing spondylitis or in good health (not recorded which). In DNA form, the CDR3 reads TGTGCCAGCAGCTTAGCCCCAACGAGGTCTGATGAGCAGTTCTTC. Encoded protein: CASSLAPTRSDEQFF.